This T cell receptor beta chain is drawn from a study of Graves' ophthalmopathy and Graves' hyperthyroidism. TCR beta CDR3 regions were amplified from RNA transcripts. The authors performed first-round RT-PCR with HTBI primers and then a second-round multiplex PCR. TCRdb used MiXCR to reprocess the multiplex PCR reads, holding one entry per CDR3 protein. The table includes 260,000 or so distinct CDR3 sequences, less than 55% detected once. Germline-derived CDR1 and CDR2 are SNHLY and FYNNEI. Trimming took off 8 bases at V and 0 bases at J, with 10 bases between the two ends. The CDR3 length is 13 residues.

Sequenced: peripheral blood. This rearrangement joins TRBV2 to TRBJ1-1; D gene ambiguous. The source of this sequence is an adult man with Graves' ophthalmopathy. The CDR3 loop is CASQDGVNTEAFF. The CDR3 region has the DNA TGTGCCAGCCAGGACGGTGTGAACACTGAAGCTTTCTTT.